This paragraph reports one TCR beta chain. Data came from immunoSEQ multiplex PCR; TCRdb stores just in-frame clones and leaves some out. Of approximately 130,000 clones detected, roughly four fifths appear once; the ten largest clones hold over 10%. The sample belongs to a study of blood T cell repertoires in COVID-19. CDR3 length: 14 residues. Looked up from germline, CDR1 is LNHDA and CDR2 is SQIVND (reference sequence). Deletions cut 4 bases from V and 4 bases from J, with 13 bases between. This clonotype originated in a human donor in a cohort sampled during active COVID-19. The chain uses TRBV19 and TRBJ1-1; a weak D match, TRBD1 (5 bases). Sequencing was carried out using peripheral blood. The CDR3 loop reads CASSTSRVSTEAFF. CDR3 DNA sequence: TGTGCCAGTAGTACCTCCAGGGTCAGCACTGAAGCTTTCTTT.